A single sample is the source of the 12 T cell receptor beta chains below, sequenced in a study of CD8 T cells in Susac syndrome. Random hexamers served to reverse transcribe about 0.45 to 1 ug RNA. Each CDR3 protein gets one entry after TCRdb re-called the immunoSEQ multiplex PCR reads with MiXCR. The table lists 130,000 or so distinct CDR3 sequences, around 94% of them singletons. Specimen: CD4+ T cells from PBMCs. These receptors originate from a human donor in good health.

The chain employs TRBV30 and TRBJ1-1; a weak D match, TRBD1 (5 bases). CDR1 is GTSNPN, CDR2 SVGIG, per germline (reference sequence). Trimming removed 4 bases from V and 0 bases from J, with 12 bases in between. This CDR3 is built from 14 residues. CDR3 amino acids: CAWTRQTLNTEAFF. The CDR3 DNA reads as TGTGCCTGGACTCGACAGACCTTGAACACTGAAGCTTTCTTT.

CDR3 amino acids: CASSQDVNTEAFF. The DNA of the CDR3 is TGTGCCAGCAGCCAAGATGTGAACACTGAAGCTTTCTTT. This chain uses TRBV3-1 with TRBJ1-1, with unresolved D. The V end was cut by 0 bases, the J end by 0 bases, with 2 bases between. CDR3 size: 13 residues. Germline V CDR1 and CDR2: LGHDT, YNNKEL (reference sequence).

The chain is built from TRBV5-1 and TRBJ2-5; TRBD2 is a possible D gene (6 bases). Looked up from germline, CDR1 is SGHRS and CDR2 is YFSETQ. Trimming pared 0 bases from V and 9 bases from J, leaving 12 bases between. The CDR3 length is 13 residues. For the CDR3, the DNA is TGCGCCAGCAGCTTGGCCGGAGGGGCGGCCCAGTACTTC. Translating it yields CASSLAGGAAQYF.

The chain carries TRBV4-2 and TRBJ2-5, with TRBD2 matching 8 bases. V lost 1 base to trimming and J lost 2 bases; unmatched junction nucleotides: 3. The CDR3 is 15 residues long. CDR1 is LGHNA and CDR2 is YNFKEQ in the germline V gene. The CDR3 region has the DNA TGTGCCAGCAGCCAAGGGACTAGCAGACAAGAGACCCAGTACTTC. Its protein product is CASSQGTSRQETQYF.

J is TRBJ2-5 and V is TRBV29-1, with a weak D call TRBD1 (5 bases). Looked up from germline, CDR1 is SQVTM and CDR2 is ANQGSEA. The CDR3 runs to 14 residues. V shed 5 bases and J shed 7 bases, with 20 bases lying between them. The CDR3 DNA is TGCAGCGTTTCTTTGACAGCTGGAGAAGGGACCCAGTACTTC. Translated: CSVSLTAGEGTQYF. The whole variable domain, remainder taken from reference TRBV29-1 and TRBJ2-5, is SAVISQKPSRDICQRGTSLTIQCQVDSQVTMMFWYRQQPGQSLTLIATANQGSEATYESGFVIDKFPISRPNLTFSTLTVSNMSPEDSSIYLCSVSLTAGEGTQYFGPGTRLLVL.

This sequence joins TRBV18 and TRBJ2-7; 8 bases are shared with TRBD1. Trimming took 0 bases from V and 0 from J; bases not matched to a gene: 1. In germline, CDR1 is KGHSH, CDR2 LQKENI. There are 15 residues in the CDR3. The DNA for the CDR3 is TGTGCCAGCTCACCACCGGGACAGGTCTCCTACGAGCAGTACTTC. As protein: CASSPPGQVSYEQYF.

The chain joins TRBV6-1 to TRBJ2-7; no reliable D call. This CDR3 region has 16 residues. CDR1 MNHNS and CDR2 SASEGT come from the germline V gene. V was pared by 6 bases and J by 2 bases, with 20 bases between. The CDR3: CASSSATPEKTYEQYF. In nucleotides, the CDR3 is TGTGCCAGCAGCTCCGCGACTCCTGAGAAAACCTACGAGCAGTACTTC.

The chain joins TRBV29-1 to TRBJ2-2, with D possibly TRBD1 on 5 matching bases. Trimming left V 3 bases short and J 4 bases short, with 9 bases between. The CDR3 sequence is 13 residues long. Germline assignment: CDR1 SQVTM and CDR2 ANQGSEA. CDR3 sequence: CSVDRVATGELFF. The CDR3 DNA sequence: TGCAGCGTTGACAGGGTAGCCACCGGGGAGCTGTTTTTT.

J is TRBJ1-2 and V is TRBV2; D uncertain. The length of the CDR3 is 14 residues. CDR1 is SNHLY, CDR2 FYNNEI, per germline. With 6 bases removed from V and 8 bases from J, the gap between germline ends came to 19 bases. The CDR3 coding sequence is TGTGCCAGCAGCGAGAGACGGGAGGCGGGCGGCTACACCTTC. This codes for CASSERREAGGYTF. The variable domain in full, with the rest retrieved from reference TRBV2 and TRBJ1-2, is EPEVTQTPSHQVTQMGQEVILRCVPISNHLYFYWYRQILGQKVEFLVSFYNNEISEKSEIFDDQFSVERPDGSNFTLKIRSTKLEDSAMYFCASSERREAGGYTFGSGTRLTVV.

The rearrangement links TRBV28 to TRBJ2-7; no firm D call. This CDR3 has 11 amino acids. V lost 2 bases to trimming and J lost 7 bases, with 6 bases between them. Germline V gene data show CDR1 as MDHEN and CDR2 as SYDVKM. The CDR3 DNA sequence: TGTGCCAGCAGTTTAAAGTGGGAGCAGTACTTC. Encoded protein: CASSLKWEQYF.

This chain uses TRBV7-2 with TRBJ1-2; possibly TRBD1 for D (5 bases). V lost 6 bases and J lost 3, with 11 bases in between. This CDR3 spans 13 amino acids. Germline assignment: CDR1 SGHTA and CDR2 FQGNSA. CDR3 in amino acids: CASSSTEDYGYTF. The CDR3 coding sequence is TGTGCCAGCAGTTCGACAGAAGACTATGGCTACACCTTC.

V and J are TRBV24-1 and TRBJ2-5; perhaps TRBD2 as D (6 bases). The germline V and J ends were trimmed by 3 bases and 4 bases, with 17 bases remaining between them. Germline CDR1 reads KGHDR; CDR2 reads SFDVKD. This CDR3 has 16 residues. CDR3 DNA: TGTGCCACCAGTGATCCCCGATCCGGGACTGTAGAGACCCAGTACTTC. It is translated as CATSDPRSGTVETQYF.